This T cell receptor beta chain was documented in a study of cytomegalovirus exposure and HLA in healthy donors. The PCR had 60 Vbeta and 13 Jbeta primers. TCRdb's table, derived via immunoSEQ multiplex PCR, lists solely in-frame clones and lacks some. Among over 150,000 clones listed, almost 85% were seen once. The ends lost 5 bases at V and 7 bases at J; junction bases unmatched: 4. Germline CDR1 is SGHNT and CDR2 is YYREEE (reference sequence). The CDR3 sequence is 14 residues long. Overall study findings and caveats: Looking again later, the authors saw that most CMV-associated TCR beta chains seemed HLA-restricted. It was reported that TCR beta sequences correctly inferred the HLA-A and HLA-B alleles for most subjects. Highly shared variants forming one cluster were likely a sequencing artifact.

Remarks on this clone: Its antigen is still unknown.

The genes are TRBV5-4 and TRBJ1-4; 11 bases match TRBD1. This TCR came from a girl aged 10-17 years in good health and CMV-seropositive. Sequenced: PBMCs. As DNA, the CDR3 is TGTGCCAGCAGAACCGGGACAGGGGGTGAAAAACTGTTTTTT. Protein product: CASRTGTGGEKLFF.